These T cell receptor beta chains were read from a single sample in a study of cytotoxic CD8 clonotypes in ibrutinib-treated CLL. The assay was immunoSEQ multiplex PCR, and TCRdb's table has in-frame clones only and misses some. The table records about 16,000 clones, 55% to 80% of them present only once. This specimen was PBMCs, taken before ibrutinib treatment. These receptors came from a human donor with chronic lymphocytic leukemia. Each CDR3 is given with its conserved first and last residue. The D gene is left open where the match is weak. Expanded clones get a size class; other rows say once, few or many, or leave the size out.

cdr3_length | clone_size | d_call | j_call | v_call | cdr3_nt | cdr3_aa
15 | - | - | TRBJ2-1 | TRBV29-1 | TGCAGCGTTGATGAGGGACGGACCTCCTACAATGAGCAGTTCTTC | CSVDEGRTSYNEQFF
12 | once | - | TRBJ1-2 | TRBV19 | TGTGCCAGTAGTAGGAGGGGCTATGGCTACACCTTC | CASSRRGYGYTF
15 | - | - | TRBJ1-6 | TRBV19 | TGTGCCAGTAGTATGGCGGACGGGTATAATTCACCCCTCCACTTT | CASSMADGYNSPLHF
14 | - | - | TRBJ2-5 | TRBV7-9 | TGTGCCAGCAGCCTATCAGGGCCGGGAGAGACCCAGTACTTC | CASSLSGPGETQYF
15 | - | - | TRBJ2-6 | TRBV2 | TGTGCCAGCGCCCCCGTGGGGACTGGGGCCAACGTCCTGACTTTC | CASAPVGTGANVLTF
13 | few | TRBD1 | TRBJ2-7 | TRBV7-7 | TGTGCTAGCAGCCCCGGACAGGGCTACGAGCAGTACTTC | CASSPGQGYEQYF
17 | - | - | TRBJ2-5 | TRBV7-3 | TGTGCCAGCAGCAACGGACTCGGGACCGGGGATTTGGGGGCCCAGTACTTC | CASSNGLGTGDLGAQYF
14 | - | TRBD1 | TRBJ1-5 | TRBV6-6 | TGTGCCAGCAGTACCGGGACAGGCGAACAGCCCCAGCATTTT | CASSTGTGEQPQHF
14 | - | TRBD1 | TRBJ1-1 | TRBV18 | TGTGCCAGCTCACCACAGGGGGCGAACACTGAAGCTTTCTTT | CASSPQGANTEAFF
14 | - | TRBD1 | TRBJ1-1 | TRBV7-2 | TGTGCCAGCAGCTCCCGGACAGGGGGCACTGAAGCTTTCTTT | CASSSRTGGTEAFF
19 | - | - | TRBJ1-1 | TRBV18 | TGTGCCAGCTCACCAATCCCCTTTGGAGACCGGGGGGGGTTCACTGAAGCTTTCTTT | CASSPIPFGDRGGFTEAFF
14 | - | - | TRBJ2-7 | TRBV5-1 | TGCGCCAGTCGGCGGACGGACCAAGCCTACGAGCAGTACTTC | CASRRTDQAYEQYF
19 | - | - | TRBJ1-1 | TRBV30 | TGTGCCTGGGATAATATTGAGATTGAGGGACATGGGCGACATGGTGAAGCTTTCTTT | CAWDNIEIEGHGRHGEAFF